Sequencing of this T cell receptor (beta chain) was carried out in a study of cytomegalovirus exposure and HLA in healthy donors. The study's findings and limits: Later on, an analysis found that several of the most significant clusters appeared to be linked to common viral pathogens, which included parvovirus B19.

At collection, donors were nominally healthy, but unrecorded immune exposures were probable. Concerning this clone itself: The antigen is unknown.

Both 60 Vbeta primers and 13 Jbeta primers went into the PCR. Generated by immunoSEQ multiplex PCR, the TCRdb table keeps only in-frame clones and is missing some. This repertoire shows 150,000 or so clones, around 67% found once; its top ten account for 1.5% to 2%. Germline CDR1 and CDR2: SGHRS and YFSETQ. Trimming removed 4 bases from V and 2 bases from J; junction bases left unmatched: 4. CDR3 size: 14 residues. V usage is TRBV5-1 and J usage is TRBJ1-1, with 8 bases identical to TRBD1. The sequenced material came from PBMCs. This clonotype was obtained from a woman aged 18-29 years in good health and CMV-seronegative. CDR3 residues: CASSPGQGNTEAFF. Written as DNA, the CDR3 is TGCGCCAGCAGCCCAGGACAGGGTAACACTGAAGCTTTCTTT.